This T cell receptor beta chain was documented in a study of shared clonotypes between healthy human individuals. Regarding the study as a whole: Non-shared clonotypes displayed generation probabilities falling below those of clonotypes present in all four donors.

V shed 5 bases and J 9 bases; nucleotides not matched to a gene: 12. The CDR3 sequence is 16 residues long. Germline CDR1 and CDR2: MNHEY and SMNVEV (reference sequence). The authors split each subset's genomic DNA evenly across several immunoSEQ plates. TCRdb's table, derived via immunoSEQ multiplex PCR, lists solely in-frame clones and lacks some. The table lists about 600,000 clones, 95% to 96% of them singletons. Naive CD8 populations comprised CD45RO-negative cells positively selected for CCR7, excluding terminally differentiated effector memory CD45RA+ cells. As concerns this clone: The antigen remains unidentified.

This chain joins TRBV27 and TRBJ2-1; 11 bases are a match to TRBD2. The sequenced material came from naive CD8+ T cells sorted from blood. The sequence derives from a woman aged 25 to 45 in good health. The CDR3 spells CASSPGTSGWVTEQFF. In DNA form, the CDR3 reads TGTGCCAGCAGTCCCGGGACTAGCGGTTGGGTCACTGAGCAGTTCTTC.